This T cell receptor (beta chain) stems from a study of blood T cells in healthy people across ages. This clonotype was seen a few times. The use of a sample-barcoded 5' primer and a J-beta primer mix characterized a second PCR of 7 to 11 cycles. Via MiXCR, TCRdb re-called the 5' RACE reads, giving one row per CDR3 protein. This table holds some 1.5 million distinct CDR3 sequences, approximately 30% found once. The TCR sequence derives from a woman in her twenties or thirties in good health. The sequencing input was blood.

The CDR3: CASSWTSGINEQFF. The CDR3 nucleotides read TGCGCCAGCAGCTGGACTAGCGGGATAAATGAGCAGTTCTTC. The V and J genes are TRBV5-1 and TRBJ2-1; 12 bases match TRBD2. CDR1 SGHRS and CDR2 YFSETQ come from the germline V gene. The CDR3 sequence is 14 residues long. J lost 7 bases, V lost 3 bases, and 2 bases had no gene match.